This TCR beta chain derives from a study of blood T cell repertoires in COVID-19. Germline CDR1 LNHNV, CDR2 YYDKDF (reference sequence). This CDR3 region has 13 residues. V was cut by 5 bases and J by 7 bases, with 11 bases left in between. This clone was seen just once. Some clones are missing from TCRdb's copy, which holds only in-frame ones; the method was immunoSEQ multiplex PCR. The sample has 150,000 to 200,000 clones; 80% to 95% are singletons. Sequenced input: peripheral blood. The chain couples TRBV15 to TRBJ2-2, with D possibly being TRBD2 (5 bases). The TCR sequence derives from a man in his forties or fifties with acute or convalescent COVID-19. The CDR3 loop is CATSDGVVGELFF. CDR3 DNA sequence: TGTGCCACCAGCGACGGGGTTGTCGGGGAGCTGTTTTTT.